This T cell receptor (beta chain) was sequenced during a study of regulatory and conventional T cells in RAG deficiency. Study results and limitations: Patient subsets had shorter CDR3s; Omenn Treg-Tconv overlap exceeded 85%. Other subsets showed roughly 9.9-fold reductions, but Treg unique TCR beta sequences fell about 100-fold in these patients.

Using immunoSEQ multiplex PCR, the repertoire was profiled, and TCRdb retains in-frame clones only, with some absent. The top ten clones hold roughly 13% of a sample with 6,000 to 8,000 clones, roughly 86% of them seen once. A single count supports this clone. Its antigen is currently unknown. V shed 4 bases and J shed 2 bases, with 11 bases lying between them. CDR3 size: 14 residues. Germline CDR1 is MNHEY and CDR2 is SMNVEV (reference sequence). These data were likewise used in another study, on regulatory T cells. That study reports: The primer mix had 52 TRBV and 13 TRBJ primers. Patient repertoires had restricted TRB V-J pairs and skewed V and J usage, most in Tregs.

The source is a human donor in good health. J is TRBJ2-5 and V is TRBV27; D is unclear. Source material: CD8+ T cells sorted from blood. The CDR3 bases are TGTGCCAGCAGTTCCTCGGAAGAACAAGAGACCCAGTACTTC. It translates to CASSSSEEQETQYF.